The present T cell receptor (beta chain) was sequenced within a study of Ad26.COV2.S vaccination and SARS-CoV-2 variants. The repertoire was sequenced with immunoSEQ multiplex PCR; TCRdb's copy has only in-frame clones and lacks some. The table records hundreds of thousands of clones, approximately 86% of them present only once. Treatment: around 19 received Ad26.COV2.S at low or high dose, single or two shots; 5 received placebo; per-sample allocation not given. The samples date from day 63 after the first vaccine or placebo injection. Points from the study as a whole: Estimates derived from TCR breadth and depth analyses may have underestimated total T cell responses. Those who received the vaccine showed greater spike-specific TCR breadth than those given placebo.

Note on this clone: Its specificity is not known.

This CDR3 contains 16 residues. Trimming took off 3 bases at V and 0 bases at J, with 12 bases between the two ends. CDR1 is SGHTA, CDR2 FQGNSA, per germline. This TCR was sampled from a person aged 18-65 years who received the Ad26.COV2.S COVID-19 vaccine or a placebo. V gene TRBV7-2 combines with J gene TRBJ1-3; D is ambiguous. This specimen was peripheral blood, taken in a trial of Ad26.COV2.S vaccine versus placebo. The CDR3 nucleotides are TGTGCCAGCAGCTTCCTCGGGCCAGGCTCTGGAAACACCATATATTTT. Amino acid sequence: CASSFLGPGSGNTIYF.